The clone carrying this T cell receptor beta chain was observed a few times. This entry is derived from a study of cytomegalovirus exposure and HLA in healthy donors. Whole-study context: Among the roughly 430 genotyped donors, over 70% were placed in the Caucasian-associated ancestry cluster.

Healthy bone marrow donors formed the donor group. 13 Jbeta primers and 60 Vbeta primers were used for the PCR. Sequencing was performed with immunoSEQ multiplex PCR; in TCRdb, only in-frame clones are kept and a portion is missing. The sample contains some 38,000 clones, approximately 70% of which appear only once. The sequencing sample was made of PBMCs. The sequence derives from a man between 35 and 55 years old in good health and CMV-seronegative.

CDR3 DNA: TGCGCCAGCAGCCAAGACGGCGGACTGAGGGGGAGGGATGGCTACACCTTC. The encoded protein is CASSQDGGLRGRDGYTF. The V and J genes are TRBV4-3 and TRBJ1-2; a weak D match, TRBD1 (6 bases). The CDR3 spans 17 residues. Trimming stripped 0 bases from V and 6 bases from J, with 20 bases between. Germline V lookup: CDR1 LGHNA, CDR2 YSLEER.